The 8 T cell receptor beta chains below were found in one sample sequenced in a study of blood T cell repertoires in COVID-19. Only in-frame clones appear in the TCRdb table, and some are missing; sequencing was by immunoSEQ multiplex PCR. The table records 140,000 to 150,000 clones, about 90% of them present only once. The material sequenced was PBMCs or T cells enriched from blood (not recorded which). The receptors stem from a woman aged 40 to 50 who had been exposed to COVID-19.

The chain recombines TRBV27 with TRBJ1-2; 9 positions agree with TRBD1. Germline values: CDR1 MNHEY, CDR2 SMNVEV (reference sequence). Germline trimming cut 6 bases from V and 0 bases from J; bases unmatched to any gene: 5. The CDR3 is made up of 15 amino acids. The CDR3 loop is CASSLGTGPNYGYTF. As DNA, the CDR3 is TGTGCCAGCAGCTTAGGGACAGGGCCTAACTATGGCTACACCTTC.

V usage is TRBV10-3 and J usage is TRBJ1-5; no clear D. In germline, CDR1 is ENHRY, CDR2 SYGVKD. The CDR3 runs 13 residues. The V and J ends lost 10 bases and 9 bases respectively, with 19 bases between them. CDR3 residues: CATRPREDGPQHF. DNA of the CDR3: TGTGCCACCCGCCCGAGGGAGGATGGGCCCCAGCATTTT.

The V call is TRBV15, the J call TRBJ2-5; 7 nucleotides align to TRBD2. The V gene end was trimmed by 3 bases and the J gene end by 5 bases; junction bases not matched to a gene: 9. This CDR3 region has 15 residues. The germline gives CDR1 LNHNV, CDR2 YYDKDF (reference sequence). CDR3 in DNA: TGTGCCACCAGCAGCCTAGCGGAGAGGAAGGAGACCCAGTACTTC. Its protein is CATSSLAERKETQYF.

The rearrangement joins TRBV10-1 to TRBJ2-1, with D uncertain. V lost 0 bases and J 3 bases, leaving 6 bases between the germline ends. The CDR3 covers 14 residues. Germline CDR1 WNHNN, CDR2 SYGVQD (reference sequence). The CDR3 DNA sequence: TGCGCCAGCAGTGAGTCGATCGGCTACAATGAGCAGTTCTTC. Translated: CASSESIGYNEQFF.

The chain has TRBV2 and TRBJ1-1, with 7 positions matching TRBD1. The V gene's germline CDR1 is SNHLY and CDR2 FYNNEI. Germline trimming cut 5 bases from V and 7 bases from J; bases unmatched to any gene: 7. CDR3 length: 13 amino acids. The CDR3 coding sequence is TGTGCCAGCAGTCTCAGGACAGGAGATGAAGCTTTCTTT. Residues: CASSLRTGDEAFF.

V usage is TRBV5-5 and J usage is TRBJ2-2; TRBD2 matches at 10 bases. The CDR3 extends over 15 amino acids. Losses at the gene ends were 1 base for V and 6 bases for J; bases not matched to a gene: 3. From germline, CDR1 is SGHKS and CDR2 YYEKEE (reference sequence). CDR3 nucleotides: TGTGCCAGCAGCTTGACTAGCGGGATCGCCGGGGAGCTGTTTTTT. As protein: CASSLTSGIAGELFF. The full variable domain, rest sourced from reference TRBV5-5 and TRBJ2-2, is DAGVTQSPTHLIKTRGQQVTLRCSPISGHKSVSWYQQVLGQGPQFIFQYYEKEERGRGNFPDRFSARQFPNYSSELNVNALLLGDSALYLCASSLTSGIAGELFFGEGSRLTVL.

The gene calls are TRBV27 and TRBJ2-1, with unresolved D. The V gene lost 8 bases and the J gene lost 1 base, with 12 bases spanning the gap. The CDR3 loop spans 14 amino acids. CDR1 is MNHEY and CDR2 is SMNVEV in the germline V gene (reference sequence). CDR3 nucleotide sequence: TGTGCCAGCTCCCCCGACTTATCCTACAATGAGCAGTTCTTC. Its translation: CASSPDLSYNEQFF.

The V call is TRBV7-2, the J call TRBJ1-1; TRBD1 aligns across 12 bases. The germline V gene encodes CDR1 SGHTA and CDR2 FQGNSA. CDR3 size: 14 residues. J was trimmed by 5 bases and V by 4 bases; bases with no gene match: 2. The CDR3 nucleotides read TGTGCCAGCAGCTGGGACAGGGGGCGAACTGAAGCTTTCTTT. This codes for CASSWDRGRTEAFF.